A selection of T cell receptor beta chains follows, all from one sample in a study of blood T cell repertoires in COVID-19. Method: immunoSEQ multiplex PCR; TCRdb's copy keeps in-frame clones and lacks some. The sample records over 150,000 clones, around four fifths being singletons. Input material: peripheral blood. Every receptor here comes from a woman of 80 years or more with acute or convalescent COVID-19. Each CDR3 is given with its conserved first and last residue. D genes are given only for firm matches. Clone size is not always given. Where it is, it says once, few, many or a class for expanded clones.

TRBJ2-5,TRBD1,.,TRBV28,CASSPKLGQKETQYF,TGTGCCAGCAGTCCTAAGCTGGGACAGAAAGAGACCCAGTACTTC
TRBJ2-1,.,.,TRBV12-5,CASGKGEYNEQFF,TGTGCTAGTGGTAAGGGAGAATACAATGAGCAGTTCTTC
TRBJ2-5,.,.,TRBV19,CASSIIQGTQYF,TGTGCCAGTAGTATTATCCAGGGGACCCAGTACTTC
TRBJ1-1,.,.,TRBV29-1,CSGLQGIDTEAFF,TGCAGCGGACTACAGGGTATCGACACTGAAGCTTTCTTT
TRBJ1-5,.,once,TRBV28,CASSVQTSYSNQPQHF,TGTGCCAGCAGTGTACAGACGTCATATAGCAATCAGCCCCAGCATTTT
TRBJ1-4,.,.,TRBV11-2,CASSLVAGEGEKLFF,TGTGCCAGCAGCTTAGTCGCCGGGGAAGGTGAAAAACTGTTTTTT
TRBJ1-1,.,.,TRBV30,CACLLGSRTEAFF,TGTGCCTGCCTGCTGGGGAGTCGCACTGAAGCTTTCTTT
TRBJ1-5,.,.,TRBV18,CASSPGHDSNQPQHF,TGTGCCAGCTCACCTGGACACGATAGCAATCAGCCCCAGCATTTT
TRBJ1-5,.,once,TRBV5-8,CASSTTQRYNQPQHF,TGTGCCAGCAGTACAACTCAGAGGTACAATCAGCCCCAGCATTTT
TRBJ1-2,.,few,TRBV6-1,CASSDTAYYGYTF,TGTGCCAGCAGTGATACAGCTTACTATGGCTACACCTTC
TRBJ2-1,TRBD2,.,TRBV11-2,CASSFSGSSYNEQFF,TGTGCCAGCAGCTTTAGCGGGAGTTCCTACAATGAGCAGTTCTTC
TRBJ2-5,TRBD2,.,TRBV3-1/TRBV3-2,CASRGTSWSETQYF,TGTGCCAGCCGAGGGACTAGCTGGTCAGAGACCCAGTACTTC
TRBJ2-3,TRBD2,.,TRBV5-6,CASSVPSGGSTDTQYF,TGTGCCAGCAGCGTACCTAGCGGGGGGAGCACAGATACGCAGTATTTT
TRBJ2-7,TRBD1,few,TRBV25-1,CASSVRQGAYEQYF,TGTGCCAGCAGTGTCCGACAGGGGGCCTACGAGCAGTACTTC
TRBJ2-4,.,.,TRBV6-6,CASSYREGGRDIQYF,TGTGCCAGCAGTTATCGCGAGGGGGGGAGGGACATTCAGTACTTC
TRBJ1-5,TRBD1,.,TRBV6-6,CASSTTGGFQPQHF,TGTGCCAGCAGTACGACAGGGGGCTTTCAGCCCCAGCATTTT
TRBJ2-6,TRBD1,.,TRBV30,CAWSGDRAGANVLTF,TGTGCCTGGAGTGGCGACAGGGCGGGGGCCAACGTCCTGACTTTC
TRBJ2-1,.,.,TRBV18,CASSPRGGEQFF,TGTGCCAGCTCACCTAGAGGGGGTGAGCAGTTCTTC
TRBJ1-5,.,few,TRBV11-2,CASSFGSNQPQHF,TGTGCCAGCAGCTTCGGGAGCAATCAGCCCCAGCATTTT
TRBJ1-6,TRBD1,.,TRBV7-3,CASSRDRLGSPLHF,TGTGCCAGCAGCCGGGACAGGTTGGGTTCACCCCTCCACTTT
TRBJ2-2,.,.,TRBV6-5,CASSPRGGELFF,TGTGCCAGCAGTCCCAGGGGCGGGGAGCTGTTTTTT
TRBJ2-5,.,.,TRBV5-6,CASSLAGGQETQYF,TGTGCCAGCAGCTTGGCCGGGGGCCAAGAGACCCAGTACTTC
TRBJ2-1,TRBD2,once,TRBV27,CASSKQTSYLEQFF,TGTGCCAGCAGCAAGCAGACTAGCTATCTTGAGCAGTTCTTC
TRBJ1-5,TRBD1,.,TRBV6-2/TRBV6-3,CASSSRRQGNQPQHF,TGTGCCAGCAGTTCCCGAAGACAGGGGAATCAGCCCCAGCATTTT
TRBJ1-4,.,.,TRBV7-2,CASSLSSGPLNEKLFF,TGTGCCAGCAGCTTATCTTCAGGCCCCCTGAATGAAAAACTGTTTTTT
TRBJ2-2,.,.,TRBV4-3,CASRQGLAGELFF,TGCGCCAGCAGGCAAGGTCTAGCCGGGGAGCTGTTTTTT
TRBJ2-7,TRBD1,.,TRBV30,CAWSPGTTGVGYEQYF,TGTGCCTGGAGTCCCGGAACGACAGGGGTAGGCTACGAGCAGTACTTC